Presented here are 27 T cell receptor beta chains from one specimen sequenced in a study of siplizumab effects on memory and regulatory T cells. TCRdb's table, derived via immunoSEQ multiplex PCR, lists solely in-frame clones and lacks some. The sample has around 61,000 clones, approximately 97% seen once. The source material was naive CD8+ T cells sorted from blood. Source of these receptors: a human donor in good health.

In nucleotides, the CDR3 is TGTGCCAGCAGTTTGAGGCGGTCGTTAGCCTACGAGCAGTACTTC. It codes for CASSLRRSLAYEQYF. This rearrangement joins TRBV27 to TRBJ2-7; D gene ambiguous. The CDR3 consists of 15 residues. V lost 3 bases and J lost 2, with 14 bases in between. In germline, CDR1 is MNHEY, CDR2 SMNVEV (reference sequence).

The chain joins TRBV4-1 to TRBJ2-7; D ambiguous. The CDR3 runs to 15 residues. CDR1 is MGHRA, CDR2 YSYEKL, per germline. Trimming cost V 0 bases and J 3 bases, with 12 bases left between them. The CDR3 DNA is TGCGCCAGCAGCCAAGAAGGTGGTCCGAGCTACGAGCAGTACTTC. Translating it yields CASSQEGGPSYEQYF.

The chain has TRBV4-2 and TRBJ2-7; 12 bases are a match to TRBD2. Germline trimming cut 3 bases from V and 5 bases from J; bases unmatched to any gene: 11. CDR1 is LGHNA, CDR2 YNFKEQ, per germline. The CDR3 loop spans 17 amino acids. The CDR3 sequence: CASSQDTLAGGINEQYF. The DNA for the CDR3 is TGTGCCAGCAGCCAGGACACCCTAGCGGGAGGGATCAACGAGCAGTACTTC.

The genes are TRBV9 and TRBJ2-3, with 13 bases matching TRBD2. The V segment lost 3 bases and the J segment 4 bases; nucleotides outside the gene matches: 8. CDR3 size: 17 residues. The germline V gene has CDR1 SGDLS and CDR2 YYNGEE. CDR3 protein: CASSGRTSGRKADTQYF. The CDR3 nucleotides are TGTGCCAGCAGCGGGAGGACTAGCGGGAGAAAGGCAGATACGCAGTATTTT.

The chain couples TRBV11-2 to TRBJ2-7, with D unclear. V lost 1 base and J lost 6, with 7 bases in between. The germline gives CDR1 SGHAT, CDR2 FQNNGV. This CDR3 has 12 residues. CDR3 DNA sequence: TGTGCCAGCAGCTTAGCCTCCCCCGAGCAGTACTTC. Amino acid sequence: CASSLASPEQYF.

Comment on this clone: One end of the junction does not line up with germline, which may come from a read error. Written as DNA, the CDR3 is TGTGCCAGCGGTGACCCTAGCTCCTACGAGCAGTACTTC. Its translation: CASGDPSSYEQYF. V is TRBV2 and J is TRBJ2-7; D is uncertain. The CDR3 is 13 residues long. Germline lookup yields CDR1 SNHLY and CDR2 FYNNEI. The full variable domain, with the rest looked up from reference TRBV2 and TRBJ2-7, is EPEVTQTPSHQVTQMGQEVILRCVPISNHLYFYWYRQILGQKVEFLVSFYNNEISEKSEIFDDQFSVERPDGSNFTLKIRSTKLEDSAMYFCASGDPSSYEQYFGPGTRLTVT.

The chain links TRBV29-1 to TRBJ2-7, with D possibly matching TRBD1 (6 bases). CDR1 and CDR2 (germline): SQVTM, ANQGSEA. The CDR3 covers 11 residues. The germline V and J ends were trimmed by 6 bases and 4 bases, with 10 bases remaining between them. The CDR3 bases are TGCAGCGTCAACCAGGGGTACGAGCAGTACTTC. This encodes CSVNQGYEQYF.

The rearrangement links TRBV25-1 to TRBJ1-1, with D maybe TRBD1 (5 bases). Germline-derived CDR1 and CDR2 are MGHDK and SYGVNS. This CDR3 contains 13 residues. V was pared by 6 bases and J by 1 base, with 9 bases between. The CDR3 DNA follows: TGTGCCAGCAGCAGGGCAACGAACACTGAAGCTTTCTTT. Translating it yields CASSRATNTEAFF.

CDR3 region: CASSLEGTSRSYEQYF. In nucleotides, the CDR3 is TGTGCCAGCAGCTTAGAAGGGACTAGCAGGTCCTACGAGCAGTACTTC. The rearrangement joins TRBV7-2 to TRBJ2-7; 9 bases line up with TRBD2. The V gene end was trimmed by 1 base and the J gene end by 1 base; junction bases not matched to a gene: 5. This CDR3 region has 16 residues. CDR1 and CDR2 (germline): SGHTA, FQGNSA.

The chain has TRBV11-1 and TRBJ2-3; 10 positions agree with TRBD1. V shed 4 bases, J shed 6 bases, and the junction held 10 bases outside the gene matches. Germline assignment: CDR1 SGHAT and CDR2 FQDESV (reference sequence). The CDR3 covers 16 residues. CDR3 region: CASSYDRDRGLDTQYF. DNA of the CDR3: TGTGCCAGCAGCTACGATCGGGACAGGGGTTTGGATACGCAGTATTTT. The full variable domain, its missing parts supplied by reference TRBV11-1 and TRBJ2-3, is EAEVAQSPRYKITEKSQAVAFWCDPISGHATLYWYRQILGQGPELLVQFQDESVVDDSQLPKDRFSAERLKGVDSTLKIQPAELGDSAMYLCASSYDRDRGLDTQYFGPGTRLTVL.

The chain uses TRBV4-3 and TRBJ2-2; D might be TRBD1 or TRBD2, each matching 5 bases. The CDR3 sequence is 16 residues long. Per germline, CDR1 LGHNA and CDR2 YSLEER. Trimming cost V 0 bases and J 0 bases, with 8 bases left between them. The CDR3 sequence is CASSQDGDANTGELFF. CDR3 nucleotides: TGCGCCAGCAGCCAAGATGGGGACGCGAACACCGGGGAGCTGTTTTTT.

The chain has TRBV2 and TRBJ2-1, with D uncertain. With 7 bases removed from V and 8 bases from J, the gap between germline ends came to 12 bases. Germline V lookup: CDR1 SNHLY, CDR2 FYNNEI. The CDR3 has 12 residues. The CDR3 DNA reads TGTGCCAGCAAGGCTAGTGGGTATGAGCAGTTCTTC. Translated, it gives CASKASGYEQFF.

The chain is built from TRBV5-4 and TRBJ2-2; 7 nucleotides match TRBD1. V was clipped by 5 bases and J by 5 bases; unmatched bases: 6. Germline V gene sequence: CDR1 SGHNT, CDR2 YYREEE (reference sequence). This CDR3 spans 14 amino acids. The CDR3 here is CASRTGSRTGELFF. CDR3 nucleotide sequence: TGTGCCAGCAGGACAGGGTCAAGAACCGGGGAGCTGTTTTTT.

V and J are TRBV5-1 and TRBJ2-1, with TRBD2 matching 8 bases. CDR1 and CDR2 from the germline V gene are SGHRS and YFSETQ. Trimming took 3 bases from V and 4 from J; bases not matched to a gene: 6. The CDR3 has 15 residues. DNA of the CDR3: TGCGCCAGCAGCTCGAGCGGGAGATTGTACAATGAGCAGTTCTTC. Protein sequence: CASSSSGRLYNEQFF. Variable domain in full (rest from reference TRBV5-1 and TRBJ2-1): KAGVTQTPRYLIKTRGQQVTLSCSPISGHRSVSWYQQTPGQGLQFLFEYFSETQRNKGNFPGRFSGRQFSNSRSEMNVSTLELGDSALYLCASSSSGRLYNEQFFGPGTRLTVL.

The CDR3 here is CASSLRGSSYNEQFF. Written as DNA, the CDR3 is TGTGCCAGCAGCTTGCGGGGGAGCTCCTACAATGAGCAGTTCTTC. This rearrangement joins TRBV7-6 to TRBJ2-1, with 7 bases aligning to TRBD2. V was clipped by 3 bases and J by 0 bases; unmatched bases: 2. The CDR3 covers 15 residues. Germline CDR1 reads SGHVS; CDR2 reads FNYEAQ.

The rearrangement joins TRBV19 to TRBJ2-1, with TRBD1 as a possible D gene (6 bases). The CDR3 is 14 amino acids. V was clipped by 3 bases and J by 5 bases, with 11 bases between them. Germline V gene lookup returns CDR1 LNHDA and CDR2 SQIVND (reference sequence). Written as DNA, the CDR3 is TGTGCCAGTAGTATCAACAGGGCCGACAATGAGCAGTTCTTC. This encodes CASSINRADNEQFF.

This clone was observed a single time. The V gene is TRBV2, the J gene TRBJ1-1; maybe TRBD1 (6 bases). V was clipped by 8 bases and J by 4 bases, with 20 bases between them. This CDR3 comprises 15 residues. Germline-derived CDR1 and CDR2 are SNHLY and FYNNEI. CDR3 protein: CASGEIEKGGTEAFF. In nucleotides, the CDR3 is TGTGCCAGCGGGGAAATCGAGAAAGGGGGCACTGAAGCTTTCTTT.

This CDR3 is CASEFTGELFF. CDR3 DNA sequence: TGTGCCAGCGAGTTCACCGGGGAGCTGTTTTTT. V gene TRBV6-5 combines with J gene TRBJ2-2; D is ambiguous. V lost 8 bases and J 4 bases, leaving 5 bases between the germline ends. Germline-derived CDR1 and CDR2 are MNHEY and SVGAGI. There are 11 residues in the CDR3.

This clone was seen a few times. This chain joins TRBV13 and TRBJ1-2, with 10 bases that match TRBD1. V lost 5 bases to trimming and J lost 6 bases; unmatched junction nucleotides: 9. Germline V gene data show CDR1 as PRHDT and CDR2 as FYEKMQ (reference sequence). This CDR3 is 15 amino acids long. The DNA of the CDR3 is TGTGCCAGCAGCGCACCATCCGGACAGGGGGATGGCTACACCTTC. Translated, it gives CASSAPSGQGDGYTF.

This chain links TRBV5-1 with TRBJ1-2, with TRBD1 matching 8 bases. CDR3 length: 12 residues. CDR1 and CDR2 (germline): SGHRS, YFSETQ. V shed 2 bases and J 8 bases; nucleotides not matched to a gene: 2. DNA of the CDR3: TGCGCCAGCAGCTTAGACAGGGGCGGCTACACCTTC. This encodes CASSLDRGGYTF.

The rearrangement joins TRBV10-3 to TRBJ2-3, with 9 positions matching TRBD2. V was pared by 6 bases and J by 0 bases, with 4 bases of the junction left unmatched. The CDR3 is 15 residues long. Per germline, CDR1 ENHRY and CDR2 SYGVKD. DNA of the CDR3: TGTGCCATCAGCCCTAGCGGGAAAAGCACAGATACGCAGTATTTT. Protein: CAISPSGKSTDTQYF.

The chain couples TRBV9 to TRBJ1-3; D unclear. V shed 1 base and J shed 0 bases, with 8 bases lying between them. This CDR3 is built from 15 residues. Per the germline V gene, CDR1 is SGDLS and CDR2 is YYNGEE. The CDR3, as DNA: TGTGCCAGCAGCGTAAGTCCGGCCTCTGGAAACACCATATATTTT. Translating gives CASSVSPASGNTIYF.

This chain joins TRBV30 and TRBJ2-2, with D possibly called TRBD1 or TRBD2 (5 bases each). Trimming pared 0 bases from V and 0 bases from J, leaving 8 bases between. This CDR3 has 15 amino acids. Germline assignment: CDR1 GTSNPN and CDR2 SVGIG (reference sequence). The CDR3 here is CAWSVGDPNTGELFF. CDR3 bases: TGTGCCTGGAGTGTAGGGGACCCGAACACCGGGGAGCTGTTTTTT.

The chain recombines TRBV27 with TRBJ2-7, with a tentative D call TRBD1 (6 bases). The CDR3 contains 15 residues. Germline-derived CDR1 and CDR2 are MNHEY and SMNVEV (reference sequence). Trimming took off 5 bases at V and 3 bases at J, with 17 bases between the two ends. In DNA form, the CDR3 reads TGTGCCAGCAGTCAACCGGGACACGGATTCTACGAGCAGTACTTC. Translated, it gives CASSQPGHGFYEQYF.

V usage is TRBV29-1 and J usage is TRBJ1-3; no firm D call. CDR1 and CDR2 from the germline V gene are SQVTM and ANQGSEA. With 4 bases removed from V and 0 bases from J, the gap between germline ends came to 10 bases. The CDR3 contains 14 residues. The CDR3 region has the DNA TGCAGCGTTGGAGGCCTGAGCTCTGGAAACACCATATATTTT. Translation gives CSVGGLSSGNTIYF.

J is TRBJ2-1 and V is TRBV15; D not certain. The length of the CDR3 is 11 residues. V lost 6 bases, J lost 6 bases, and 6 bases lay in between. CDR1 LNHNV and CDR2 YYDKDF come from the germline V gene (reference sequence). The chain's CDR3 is CATSKGNEQFF. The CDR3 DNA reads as TGTGCCACCAGTAAGGGCAATGAGCAGTTCTTC. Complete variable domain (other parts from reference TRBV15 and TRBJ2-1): DAMVIQNPRYQVTQFGKPVTLSCSQTLNHNVMYWYQQKSSQAPKLLFHYYDKDFNNEADTPDNFQSRRPNTSFCFLDIRSPGLGDTAMYLCATSKGNEQFFGPGTRLTVL.

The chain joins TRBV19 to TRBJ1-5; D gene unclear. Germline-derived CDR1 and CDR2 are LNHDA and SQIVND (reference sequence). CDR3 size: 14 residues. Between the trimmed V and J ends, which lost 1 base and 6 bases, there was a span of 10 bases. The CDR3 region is CASSIVSGSQPQHF. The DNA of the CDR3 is TGTGCCAGTAGTATAGTGAGCGGCAGTCAGCCCCAGCATTTT.